These T cell receptor beta chains were read from a single sample in a study of beta chain features in type 1 diabetes. This table comes from immunoSEQ multiplex PCR, and its TCRdb copy is limited to in-frame clones, with some not included. The top ten hold roughly 1% of the sample, which has some 300,000 clones, 8% seen once. The sequenced sample was central memory CD4+ T cells from blood. Receptors originate from a woman aged 18-30 years in good health. Both conserved end residues are part of each CDR3. The D gene is left open where the match is weak. The size field is filled for only some rows; it gives once, few, many or a size class.

V	J	size	D	CDR3	DNA
TRBV2	TRBJ2-5	few	.	CASSDGAETQYF	TGTGCCAGCAGTGACGGAGCGGAGACCCAGTACTTC
TRBV9	TRBJ2-1	many	.	CASSVSTQGRYNEQFF	TGTGCCAGCAGCGTTAGCACCCAGGGCCGGTACAATGAGCAGTTCTTC
TRBV6-5	TRBJ2-7	.	TRBD2	CASRVAGSGPYEQYF	TGTGCCAGCAGGGTTGCCGGTAGCGGGCCTTACGAGCAGTACTTC
TRBV4-2	TRBJ2-7	.	TRBD1	CASSQPGPGGAEQYF	TGTGCCAGCAGCCAACCCGGGCCAGGGGGCGCCGAGCAGTACTTC
TRBV9	TRBJ2-2	once	.	CASSVDGGRPTGELFF	TGTGCCAGCAGCGTCGACGGAGGTCGTCCTACCGGGGAGCTGTTTTTT
TRBV5-6	TRBJ1-2	.	.	CASSSTVYGYTF	TGTGCCAGCAGCTCGACAGTCTATGGCTACACCTTC
TRBV30	TRBJ1-2	.	.	CAWSVQINYGYTF	TGTGCCTGGAGTGTACAAATCAACTATGGCTACACCTTC
TRBV6-1	TRBJ1-5	.	.	CASEMRQYNQPQHF	TGTGCCAGCGAAATGCGACAGTACAATCAGCCCCAGCATTTT
TRBV27	TRBJ1-4	many	TRBD1	CASSLFGQGGDEKLFF	TGTGCCAGCAGTTTATTCGGACAGGGTGGGGATGAAAAACTGTTTTTT
TRBV5-1	TRBJ2-5	many	.	CASSLGWDSETQYF	TGCGCCAGCAGCTTGGGATGGGACTCGGAGACCCAGTACTTC
TRBV11-3	TRBJ2-5	.	TRBD1	CASKGQGVATQYF	TGTGCCAGCAAGGGACAGGGGGTTGCGACCCAGTACTTC
TRBV7-2	TRBJ2-4	.	.	CASSLGRSAKNIQYF	TGTGCCAGCAGCTTAGGACGTTCAGCCAAAAACATTCAGTACTTC
TRBV29-1	TRBJ1-4	.	.	CSVQTHSNEKLFF	TGCAGCGTGCAGACGCACTCAAATGAAAAACTGTTTTTT
TRBV5-1	TRBJ2-3	.	TRBD2	CASSTSGAPTDTQYF	TGCGCCAGCAGCACCAGCGGGGCGCCCACAGATACGCAGTATTTT
TRBV7-2	TRBJ2-5	.	.	CASSGGVQETQYF	TGTGCCAGCAGCGGAGGGGTCCAAGAGACCCAGTACTTC
TRBV7-2	TRBJ2-3	.	.	CASSLDGAWGVDTQYF	TGTGCCAGCAGCCTTGACGGAGCCTGGGGTGTAGATACGCAGTATTTT
TRBV14	TRBJ2-3	.	.	CASRQAGSTDTQYF	TGTGCCAGCAGGCAAGCGGGCAGCACAGATACGCAGTATTTT
TRBV9	TRBJ1-1	.	.	CASSPRGTENTEAFF	TGTGCCAGCAGCCCTAGAGGGACGGAGAACACTGAAGCTTTCTTT
TRBV5-1	TRBJ2-1	.	.	CASSFQGLGSYNEQFF	TGCGCCAGCAGCTTCCAGGGGCTAGGCTCCTACAATGAGCAGTTCTTC
TRBV7-2	TRBJ2-2	.	.	CASSQGPLGVGGELFF	TGTGCCAGCAGCCAGGGGCCTCTAGGGGTAGGCGGGGAGCTGTTTTTT
TRBV5-6	TRBJ1-1	.	TRBD1	CASSLVGQLAGNTEAFF	TGTGCCAGCAGCTTAGTGGGACAGCTCGCGGGGAACACTGAAGCTTTCTTT
TRBV19	TRBJ2-6	.	.	CASSIVKPSGANVLTF	TGTGCCAGTAGTATAGTAAAGCCCTCTGGGGCCAACGTCCTGACTTTC
TRBV5-1	TRBJ1-2	few	.	CASSLSSTTYGYTF	TGCGCCAGCAGCTTGTCCAGTACCACGTATGGCTACACCTTC
TRBV7-2	TRBJ2-5	.	.	CASSQRRTAETQYF	TGTGCCAGCAGCCAACGTAGGACAGCAGAGACCCAGTACTTC
TRBV5-1	TRBJ2-5	few	.	CASSEQETQYF	TGCGCCAGCAGCGAACAAGAGACCCAGTACTTC
TRBV10-3	TRBJ2-5	.	TRBD2	CAISVHSGGDQETQYF	TGTGCCATCAGTGTACATAGCGGGGGGGACCAAGAGACCCAGTACTTC
TRBV2	TRBJ2-7	.	.	CASKREYYEQYF	TGTGCCAGCAAACGGGAGTACTACGAGCAGTACTTC
TRBV4-2	TRBJ2-5	many	.	CASSQDIVGETQYF	TGTGCCAGCAGCCAAGATATTGTGGGGGAGACCCAGTACTTC
TRBV18	TRBJ2-7	few	.	CASSESHRTYEQYF	TGTGCCAGCTCAGAAAGTCACAGGACCTACGAGCAGTACTTC
TRBV2	TRBJ2-7	few	.	CASTFSRGAHEQYF	TGTGCCAGCACCTTTTCCAGGGGCGCCCACGAGCAGTACTTC
TRBV11-1	TRBJ1-1	.	.	CASSLKGLNTEAFF	TGTGCCAGCAGCTTAAAGGGCTTGAACACTGAAGCTTTCTTT
TRBV5-6	TRBJ2-4	.	.	CASSLVQDHIQYF	TGTGCCAGCAGCTTGGTCCAGGATCACATTCAGTACTTC
TRBV7-9	TRBJ2-5	.	.	CASSYERETQYF	TGTGCCAGCAGCTACGAAAGGGAGACCCAGTACTTC
TRBV14	TRBJ2-5	few	.	CASSLLGQQQETQYF	TGTGCCAGCAGCCTCCTCGGACAGCAGCAAGAGACCCAGTACTTC
TRBV5-5	TRBJ2-1	.	TRBD1	CASSRKTGAEGVQFF	TGTGCCAGCAGCCGGAAGACAGGGGCCGAAGGTGTGCAGTTCTTC
TRBV30	TRBJ2-7	.	.	CAWSVTGGYEQYF	TGTGCCTGGAGTGTTACGGGCGGATACGAGCAGTACTTC
TRBV2	TRBJ2-6	few	TRBD1	CASNGAGGFGANVLTF	TGTGCCAGCAATGGGGCAGGGGGTTTTGGGGCCAACGTCCTGACTTTC
TRBV4-1	TRBJ1-2	.	TRBD1	CASSQGLGQGVGGYTF	TGCGCCAGCAGCCAAGGATTGGGACAGGGTGTAGGGGGCTACACCTTC
TRBV7-2	TRBJ2-1	few	.	CASSQDRKTYNEQFF	TGTGCCAGCAGCCAAGACAGGAAAACATACAATGAGCAGTTCTTC
TRBV11-1	TRBJ2-1	few	TRBD2	CASRRTSLNEQFF	TGTGCCAGCAGACGGACTAGCCTCAATGAGCAGTTCTTC
TRBV2	TRBJ2-4	few	.	CASAQGGGIAKNIQYF	TGTGCCAGCGCCCAGGGGGGGGGCATAGCCAAAAACATTCAGTACTTC
TRBV18	TRBJ1-1	.	.	CASSEEKWTEAFF	TGTGCCAGCTCTGAGGAGAAGTGGACTGAAGCTTTCTTT
TRBV23-1	TRBJ1-1	.	TRBD1	CASSLSGQDMNTEAFF	TGCGCCAGCAGTCTATCGGGACAGGACATGAACACTGAAGCTTTCTTT
TRBV29-1	TRBJ1-1	few	TRBD1	CSVENQGAGTEAFF	TGCAGCGTCGAGAACCAGGGGGCTGGTACTGAAGCTTTCTTT
TRBV7-2	TRBJ2-5	few	.	CASSLRSNGETQYF	TGTGCCAGCAGCTTACGGAGCAACGGGGAGACCCAGTACTTC
TRBV7-2	TRBJ1-6	.	TRBD1	CASSLTGDRGNSPLHF	TGTGCCAGCAGCTTAACTGGGGACAGGGGAAATTCACCCCTCCACTTT